This TCR beta chain emerged from a study of persistence of HIV-infected CD4 T cells. General study results and limits: Antigen-responding cells were enriched for degenerate expanded CDR3beta sequences.

The V end lost 4 bases, the J end lost 8 bases, and 15 bases lay between the germline ends. CDR3 length: 13 residues. The germline V gene has CDR1 SGDLS and CDR2 YYNGEE. The immunoSEQ assay was version 4, run in survey mode. TCRdb's table, derived via immunoSEQ multiplex PCR, lists solely in-frame clones and lacks some. This sample carries under 40,000 clones, around 76% of them seen once, and the ten largest clones take about 6%. Lysates of CMV-infected fibroblasts at around 9.9 ug/mL stimulated these cells. Sorted nonresponding memory CD4+ T cells were CD40L-negative, CD69-negative, CD45RO-high. Before stimulation, PBMCs underwent CD8+ T cell depletion. Notes on this clone: The target antigen is unknown.

The source is an adult woman with HIV who was CMV-seropositive. Sequences were derived from CD4+ T cells sorted from PBMCs after 18-hour stimulation, sampled from a patient who received antiretroviral therapy. The chain joins TRBV9 to TRBJ1-2; D may be TRBD1 (5 bases). CDR3 sequence: CASSPRTREGYTF. The CDR3, as DNA: TGTGCCAGCAGCCCCCGGACCAGGGAGGGCTACACCTTC. The entire variable domain, with the rest obtained from reference TRBV9 and TRBJ1-2, is as follows: DSGVTQTPKHLITATGQRVTLRCSPRSGDLSVYWYQQSLDQGLQFLIQYYNGEERAKGNILERFSAQQFPDLHSELNLSSLELGDSALYFCASSPRTREGYTFGSGTRLTVV.